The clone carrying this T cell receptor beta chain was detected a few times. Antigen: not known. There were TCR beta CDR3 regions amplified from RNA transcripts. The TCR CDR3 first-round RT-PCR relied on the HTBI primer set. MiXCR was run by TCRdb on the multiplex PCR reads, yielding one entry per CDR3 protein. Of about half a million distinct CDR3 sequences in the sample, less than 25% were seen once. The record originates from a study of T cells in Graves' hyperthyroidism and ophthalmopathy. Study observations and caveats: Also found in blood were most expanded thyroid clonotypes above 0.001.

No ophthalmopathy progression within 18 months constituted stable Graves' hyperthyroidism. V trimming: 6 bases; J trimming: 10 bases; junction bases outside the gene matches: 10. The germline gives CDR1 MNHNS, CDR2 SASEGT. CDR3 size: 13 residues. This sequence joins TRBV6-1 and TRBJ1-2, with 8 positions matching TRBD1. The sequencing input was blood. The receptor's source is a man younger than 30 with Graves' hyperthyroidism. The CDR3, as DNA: TGTGCCAGCAGCCCACTGACAGGGGAGGACTACACCTTC. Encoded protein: CASSPLTGEDYTF.